The 25 T cell receptor beta chains presented below share a single source sample, sequenced in a study of post-analysis software for immune sequencing data. The TCR beta cDNA libraries carried unique molecular identifiers. TCRdb re-derived calls from the PCR reads in MiXCR, one entry per CDR3 protein. The repertoire includes some 700,000 distinct CDR3 sequences, 55% to 60% of them detected once, and about 11% sits in the top ten. No antigens are known for them. Study results and caveats: Comparison of patients with controls showed roughly five TRBV segments more frequent in patients, TRBV5-6, TRBV5-1 and TRBV20-1 among them.

Sequenced input: blood. The receptor set was obtained from a girl aged 2 to 9 with multiple sclerosis.

The chain couples TRBV7-9 to TRBJ2-1, with 8 nucleotides matching TRBD1. The CDR3 consists of 12 residues. Trimming cost V 8 bases and J 6 bases; bases outside gene matches: 3. The germline V gene has CDR1 SEHNR and CDR2 FQNEAQ (reference sequence). The CDR3 here is CASGGTGNEQFF. Here the CDR3 DNA reads TGTGCCAGCGGCGGGACAGGCAATGAGCAGTTCTTC.

There are a few counts of this clonotype. J is TRBJ2-1 and V is TRBV5-1; D not resolved. CDR1 and CDR2 (germline): SGHRS, YFSETQ. The ends were cut back, 0 bases at V and 9 bases at J, with 7 bases in the middle. The CDR3 is made up of 12 amino acids. This CDR3 is CASSLGISEQFF. CDR3 nucleotides: TGCGCCAGCAGCTTGGGAATCTCTGAGCAGTTCTTC.

The chain has TRBV4-3 and TRBJ1-2, with D perhaps matching TRBD1 (5 bases). CDR1 and CDR2 from the germline V gene are LGHNA and YSLEER. CDR3 length: 16 amino acids. The ends were cut back, 0 bases at V and 7 bases at J, with 18 bases in the middle. The CDR3 DNA sequence: TGCGCCAGCAGCCAAGATATGGGACCCCAAAACGGTGGCTACACCTTC. As protein: CASSQDMGPQNGGYTF.

Only one count was recorded for this clonotype. One junction end does not reproduce the germline sequence, and a read error may be involved. V and J are TRBV4-3 and TRBJ1-2, with D maybe TRBD1 (5 bases). Germline CDR1 reads LGHNA; CDR2 reads YSLEER. This CDR3 has 15 residues. The CDR3 nucleotides are TGCGCCAGCAGTCAGGGAGGGCTAAGAAACTATGGCAACACCTTC. Its protein is CASSQGGLRNYGNTF.

The chain is built from TRBV6-6 and TRBJ2-3; the D gene is possibly TRBD2 (5 bases). The germline V gene encodes CDR1 MNHNY and CDR2 SVGAGI (reference sequence). Deletions cut 4 bases from V and 4 bases from J, with 12 bases between. The CDR3 sequence is 14 residues long. CDR3 protein: CASSFTRVADTQYF. The DNA of the CDR3 is TGTGCCAGCAGTTTCACTAGAGTCGCAGATACGCAGTATTTT.

This clonotype was seen a few times. V is TRBV5-1 and J is TRBJ2-3; weak D call: TRBD1 (6 bases). In germline, CDR1 is SGHRS, CDR2 YFSETQ. Trimming took 0 bases from V and 2 from J, leaving 10 bases between them. There are 15 residues in the CDR3. CDR3 in amino acids: CASSLDQGYTDTQYF. Written as DNA, the CDR3 is TGCGCCAGCAGCTTGGACCAGGGGTACACAGATACGCAGTATTTT.

The CDR3 DNA reads as TGTGCCAGCAGCCCGCTAGCGGGAGCGATCACAGATACGCAGTATTTT. Protein product: CASSPLAGAITDTQYF. The genes are TRBV12-3 or TRBV12-4 and TRBJ2-3; 10 bases agree with TRBD2. V was clipped by 6 bases and J by 2 bases; unmatched bases: 8. The CDR3 has 16 residues.

This chain joins TRBV12-3 or TRBV12-4 and TRBJ1-2; D is uncertain. V lost 5 bases to trimming and J lost 3 bases, with 13 bases between them. CDR3 length: 14 residues. The CDR3 coding sequence is TGTGCCAGCAGTCCAACCCAGCTATACTATGGCTACACCTTC. Amino acid sequence: CASSPTQLYYGYTF.

This chain links TRBV27 with TRBJ2-7, with unresolved D. Trimming left V 7 bases short and J 2 bases short, with 12 bases between. Germline CDR1 is MNHEY and CDR2 is SMNVEV (reference sequence). This CDR3 has 13 amino acids. Here the CDR3 reads CASKPTGAYEQYF. CDR3 DNA: TGTGCCAGCAAACCGACGGGTGCCTACGAGCAGTACTTC.

A word on this clonotype: Germline is not matched at one junction end, which may reflect a read error. This chain joins TRBV5-1 and TRBJ2-3; 7 positions match TRBD2. The germline V gene encodes CDR1 SGHRS and CDR2 YFSETQ. This CDR3 contains 17 residues. The CDR3 sequence: CASSFPGLQEYTDTQYF. DNA of the CDR3: TGCGCTAGCAGTTTTCCGGGACTACAGGAATACACAGATACGCAGTATTTT. Complete variable domain (other parts from reference TRBV5-1 and TRBJ2-3): KAGVTQTPRYLIKTRGQQVTLSCSPISGHRSVSWYQQTPGQGLQFLFEYFSETQRNKGNFPGRFSGRQFSNSRSEMNVSTLELGDSALYLCASSFPGLQEYTDTQYFGPGTRLTVL.

This clonotype was seen a few times. The CDR3 protein is CSARDPASGGAGDTQYF. CDR3 coding DNA: TGCAGTGCTAGGGATCCGGCTAGCGGGGGGGCGGGAGATACGCAGTATTTT. The chain joins TRBV20-1 to TRBJ2-3, with 12 bases identical to TRBD2. This CDR3 has 17 residues. Germline V CDR1 and CDR2: DFQATT, SNEGSKA (reference sequence). With V trimmed by 3 bases and J by 5 bases, 12 bases remained unmatched.

This clonotype was counted between two and nine times. This chain connects TRBV7-2 to TRBJ1-1, with D uncertain. Germline lookup yields CDR1 SGHTA and CDR2 FQGNSA. With 4 bases removed from V and 4 bases from J, the gap between germline ends came to 13 bases. The CDR3 extends over 14 amino acids. The CDR3 DNA reads as TGTGCCAGCAGCTCACGGCCCTACAGCACTGAAGCTTTCTTT. Encoded protein: CASSSRPYSTEAFF.

V usage is TRBV25-1 and J usage is TRBJ2-7, with 7 bases matching TRBD1. This CDR3 region has 17 residues. Trimming cost V 1 base and J 0 bases; bases outside gene matches: 9. Germline V CDR1 and CDR2: MGHDK, SYGVNS. CDR3 region: CASSESGRGLHSYEQYF. DNA of the CDR3: TGTGCCAGCAGTGAATCAGGCAGGGGGTTACACTCCTACGAGCAGTACTTC.

The table lists this clonotype with a few counts. The J gene is TRBJ2-1, the V gene TRBV6-6, with 7 nucleotides matching TRBD1. V lost 0 bases, J lost 1 base, and 6 bases stayed unmatched. CDR3 length: 17 residues. CDR1 MNHNY and CDR2 SVGAGI come from the germline V gene (reference sequence). The CDR3 reads CASSYSAARGSYNEQFF. The CDR3 DNA follows: TGTGCCAGCAGTTACTCGGCTGCCAGGGGGTCCTACAATGAGCAGTTCTTC.

Here the CDR3 DNA reads TGTGCCAGCAGCTTAGCGACTGACAATGAGCAGTTCTTC. Translating it yields CASSLATDNEQFF. The gene calls are TRBV7-7 and TRBJ2-1; D is ambiguous. V was trimmed by 0 bases and J by 5 bases, leaving 5 bases between them. CDR1 SSHAT and CDR2 FNYEAQ come from the germline V gene (reference sequence). The CDR3 length is 13 residues.

The J gene is TRBJ2-1, the V gene TRBV12-3 or TRBV12-4, with no clear D. The CDR3 is made up of 15 amino acids. Trimming removed 2 bases at V and 4 bases at J, with 12 bases between. The CDR3, as DNA: TGTGCCAGCAGTTTACTCCGGGTTGGATACAATGAGCAGTTCTTC. Translated, it gives CASSLLRVGYNEQFF.

The chain has TRBV29-1 and TRBJ2-4; D may be TRBD2 (5 bases). Germline CDR1 is SQVTM and CDR2 is ANQGSEA. The germline V and J ends were trimmed by 4 bases and 13 bases, with 23 bases remaining between them. The length of the CDR3 is 14 residues. Here the CDR3 reads CSVAPGPHCGEQYF. The CDR3 region has the DNA TGCAGCGTTGCACCCGGGCCCCACTGTGGGGAGCAGTACTTC.

V gene TRBV20-1 combines with J gene TRBJ1-2; D may be TRBD1 (5 bases). V shed 1 base and J shed 5 bases, with 11 bases lying between them. CDR3 size: 13 residues. The germline V gene has CDR1 DFQATT and CDR2 SNEGSKA (reference sequence). The CDR3 loop reads CSARGGLQYGYTF. CDR3 DNA sequence: TGCAGTGCTAGAGGGGGCCTCCAATATGGCTACACCTTC.

This clonotype has just a few counts. The chain couples TRBV27 to TRBJ2-5; possibly TRBD2 for D (6 bases). V shed 4 bases and J shed 3 bases, with 12 bases lying between them. Germline CDR1 and CDR2: MNHEY and SMNVEV (reference sequence). This CDR3 has 14 amino acids. The CDR3 DNA reads as TGTGCCAGCAGTTACACCGGGAGCAAAGAGACCCAGTACTTC. It translates to CASSYTGSKETQYF.

The chain uses TRBV29-1 and TRBJ1-2, with 10 positions matching TRBD1. The germline CDR1 and CDR2 sequences are SQVTM and ANQGSEA. V shed 7 bases, J shed 3 bases, and the junction held 8 bases outside the gene matches. The CDR3 extends over 14 amino acids. This chain's CDR3 is CSGGDRGNDYGYTF. The CDR3 bases are TGCAGCGGTGGGGACAGGGGAAATGACTATGGCTACACCTTC. Filled out from reference TRBV29-1 and TRBJ1-2, the complete variable domain reads SAVISQKPSRDICQRGTSLTIQCQVDSQVTMMFWYRQQPGQSLTLIATANQGSEATYESGFVIDKFPISRPNLTFSTLTVSNMSPEDSSIYLCSGGDRGNDYGYTFGSGTRLTVV.

This clonotype was recorded at least ten times. The chain employs TRBV5-1 and TRBJ2-1; 8 nucleotides agree with TRBD2. This CDR3 is 14 amino acids long. With V trimmed by 0 bases and J by 6 bases, 2 bases remained unmatched. The germline CDR1 and CDR2 sequences are SGHRS and YFSETQ. CDR3 DNA sequence: TGCGCCAGCAGCTTGGGCCTAGCGGGCAATGAGCAGTTCTTC. Its translation: CASSLGLAGNEQFF.

This clonotype has a single count. The rearrangement links TRBV12-3 or TRBV12-4 to TRBJ1-2; no definite D call. Trimming shortened V by 8 bases and J by 6 bases, and 16 bases separated the two germline ends. This CDR3 has 13 residues. Here the CDR3 reads CASLIGSGHGYTF. The CDR3 bases are TGTGCCAGCCTCATAGGGAGTGGCCATGGCTACACCTTC.

The table lists this clonotype with a few counts. The chain links TRBV6-5 to TRBJ2-1; TRBD2 agrees at 7 bases. CDR1 is MNHEY and CDR2 is SVGAGI in the germline V gene. V shed 2 bases, J shed 9 bases, and the junction held 1 base outside the gene matches. The CDR3 is 12 residues long. CDR3 DNA: TGTGCCAGCAGTTACGGCGGGAGTGAGCAGTTCTTC. It specifies CASSYGGSEQFF.

In its sample, this clonotype was seen a few times. The chain recombines TRBV7-2 with TRBJ2-1; 11 nucleotides align to TRBD2. The CDR3 has 17 residues. Trimming cost V 1 base and J 4 bases; bases outside gene matches: 6. Germline-derived CDR1 and CDR2 are SGHTA and FQGNSA. For the CDR3, the DNA is TGTGCCAGCAGCTTAGTGGTAGCGGGGGGGCTTTACAATGAGCAGTTCTTC. Translating gives CASSLVVAGGLYNEQFF.

The chain has TRBV6-5 and TRBJ2-3; D ambiguous. This CDR3 spans 16 amino acids. Germline V gives CDR1 MNHEY, CDR2 SVGAGI. Trimming left V 0 bases short and J 0 bases short, with 10 bases between. The CDR3 sequence is CASSYSSLTSTDTQYF. DNA of the CDR3: TGTGCCAGCAGTTACTCGAGTCTAACGAGCACAGATACGCAGTATTTT.